These T cell receptor beta chains were read from a single sample in a study of T cells after yellow fever vaccination. TCRdb recomputed calls from the 5' RACE reads with MiXCR, one row per CDR3 protein. In the table there are about 140,000 distinct CDR3 sequences, 5% to 7.5% of which are singletons. The sample was CD4+ T cells sorted from PBMCs, taken 10 days after the yellow fever booster vaccination. The receptors derive from a man aged 25 to 45 who received the YFV17D yellow fever vaccine. CDR3s include the opening cysteine and the closing phenylalanine or tryptophan. A D gene is named only where the DNA matches it firmly. Only part of the rows carry a size: once, few, many, or a class if the clone is expanded.

many,TRBJ1-5,TRBV5-5,-,TGTGCCAGCAGCTTGGAAGAGGGGATCAGCAATCAGCCCCAGCATTTT,CASSLEEGISNQPQHF
many,TRBJ2-5,TRBV6-6,-,TGTGCCAGCAGAAAAGACCCGTACGGGACCCAGTACTTC,CASRKDPYGTQYF
-,TRBJ2-1,TRBV20-1,TRBD1,TGCAGTGCTAGAGCGGACAGGAGTTACAATGAGCAGTTCTTC,CSARADRSYNEQFF
-,TRBJ2-7,TRBV5-4,TRBD2,TGTGCCAGCAGCTTGGTTCTAGCGGGAGACGAGCAGTACTTC,CASSLVLAGDEQYF
few,TRBJ2-1,TRBV28,-,TGTGCCAGCAGTCCCGTTATGGTCTTAACCGAGCAGTTCTTC,CASSPVMVLTEQFF
many,TRBJ2-3,TRBV10-3,TRBD2,TGTGCCATCAGTGGTGGGTTATTAGCGGGAGTTTCTGGTCCAGATACGCAGTATTTT,CAISGGLLAGVSGPDTQYF
many,TRBJ2-3,TRBV12-5,TRBD2,TGTGCTAGTGGTTCCCCCTCCGGACTAGCGGGAGGGGCTTATACGCAGTATTTT,CASGSPSGLAGGAYTQYF
many,TRBJ2-7,TRBV6-2/TRBV6-3,TRBD1,TGTGCCAGCAGCAATATACTGTCGGGACAGGGTGTCTACGAGCAGTACTTC,CASSNILSGQGVYEQYF
many,TRBJ2-5,TRBV5-1,-,TGCGCCAGCAGCTTAGGGATGGGAGAGACCCAGTACTTC,CASSLGMGETQYF
many,TRBJ2-2,TRBV6-5,-,TGTGCCAGCAGGTCTGGAGGGTTGGGGAACACCGGGGAGCTGTTTTTT,CASRSGGLGNTGELFF
few,TRBJ2-1,TRBV6-1,-,TGTGCCAGCAGGCAGTTGGGACTGGGGTCCAATGAGCAGTTCTTC,CASRQLGLGSNEQFF
few,TRBJ2-3,TRBV7-2,-,TGTGCCAGCAGCTTAGGTCGGAGGGGAGTTCGGGTGGATACGCAGTATTTT,CASSLGRRGVRVDTQYF
many,TRBJ2-7,TRBV29-1,-,TGCAGCGCTAGGACTATGGCCTACGAGCAGTACTTC,CSARTMAYEQYF
-,TRBJ1-1,TRBV30,-,TGTGCCTGGAGTCGGCAGCGGAACACTGAAGCTTTCTTT,CAWSRQRNTEAFF
many,TRBJ2-7,TRBV5-1,TRBD2,TGCGCCAGCAGCTTGGGTGGCCGCGGGGGCTCCTACGAGCAGTACTTC,CASSLGGRGGSYEQYF
-,TRBJ2-1,TRBV15,TRBD2,TGTGCCACCGGTGGCGGGAGACGCGACAATGAGCAGTTCTTC,CATGGGRRDNEQFF
many,TRBJ2-7,TRBV5-1,TRBD2,TGCGCCAGCAGCATTAGCGGGAGTGAATACGAGCAGTACTTC,CASSISGSEYEQYF
few,TRBJ1-2,TRBV19,-,TGTGCCAGTAGTACCGAGGGTCAGGAGGGCTACACCTTC,CASSTEGQEGYTF
many,TRBJ2-3,TRBV2,TRBD2,TGTGCCAGCATGGCGGGAGTGGTGGATACGCAGTATTTT,CASMAGVVDTQYF
few,TRBJ2-4,TRBV7-8,-,TGTGCCAGCAGCCGCGCCGGGACGAAAAACATTCAGTACTTC,CASSRAGTKNIQYF
-,TRBJ2-1,TRBV19,TRBD2,TGTGCCAGTAGTATGTTAGCGGGAGTGACTGAGCAGTTCTTC,CASSMLAGVTEQFF
many,TRBJ2-6,TRBV9,-,TGTGCCAGTAGCAGGGACGATTTGGCTGGGGCCAACGTCCTGACTTTC,CASSRDDLAGANVLTF
many,TRBJ2-3,TRBV12-3/TRBV12-4,-,TGTGCCAGCAGTTTGCAGGGAACTACGCAGTATTTT,CASSLQGTTQYF
many,TRBJ2-7,TRBV5-1,TRBD2,TGCGCCAGCACCTTGAAGCGGGAGATCTACGAGCAGTACTTC,CASTLKREIYEQYF
many,TRBJ1-2,TRBV6-5,TRBD1,TGTGCCAGCAGTTTCTCGGGACAGGGGATGAATGGCTACACCTTC,CASSFSGQGMNGYTF
many,TRBJ2-1,TRBV12-3/TRBV12-4,TRBD1,TGTGCCAGCAGTAACAGGGGCATTGGTGAGCAGTTCTTC,CASSNRGIGEQFF
many,TRBJ2-1,TRBV15,TRBD2,TGTGCCACCAGCAGACCCGTAGCGGGATTTTCCTACAATGAGCAGTTCTTC,CATSRPVAGFSYNEQFF
few,TRBJ2-3,TRBV10-3,TRBD2,TGTGCCATCCAATCGACTAGCGGGGTACTCGTAAATACGCAGTATTTT,CAIQSTSGVLVNTQYF
many,TRBJ1-2,TRBV29-1,-,TGCAGCGTTGAAGAGGGCTTACGTGACTATGGCTACACCTTC,CSVEEGLRDYGYTF
many,TRBJ2-5,TRBV28,TRBD1,TGTGCCAGCAGTTACCGGGACAGGGGCCATTACCAAGAGACCCAGTACTTC,CASSYRDRGHYQETQYF
many,TRBJ2-7,TRBV29-1,TRBD2,TGCAGCGTTTCTACTAGCGGGAGCCCCTACGAGCAGTACTTC,CSVSTSGSPYEQYF
few,TRBJ1-3,TRBV14,-,TGTGCCAGCAGCCAAACTTTGGGCGGGACTTCACACTCTGGAAACACCATATATTTT,CASSQTLGGTSHSGNTIYF
many,TRBJ2-7,TRBV6-2/TRBV6-3,-,TGTGCCAGCAGACCCGGAATAACCTACTACGAGCAGTACTTC,CASRPGITYYEQYF
many,TRBJ2-3,TRBV23-1,TRBD2,TGCGCCAGCAGAGGGAGGGCCGGGACAGATACGCAGTATTTT,CASRGRAGTDTQYF
many,TRBJ2-3,TRBV6-5,-,TGTGCCAGCAGTTACTCGATAGGGGGGGATACGCAGTATTTT,CASSYSIGGDTQYF
-,TRBJ1-2,TRBV2,-,TGTGCCAGCAGTGAATTTACGGGACAAATCTATGGCTACACCTTC,CASSEFTGQIYGYTF
many,TRBJ2-1,TRBV3-1,-,TGTGCCAGCAGCCATGCTTCGGCGGGTGAGCAGTTCTTC,CASSHASAGEQFF
many,TRBJ1-1,TRBV18,-,TGTGCCAGCTCACCAGCGGGGGCAGGGTATGCGAACACTGAAGCTTTCTTT,CASSPAGAGYANTEAFF
-,TRBJ2-6,TRBV18,-,TGTGCCAGCTCACCACCTGGGTCGCGGGCCGGGGCCAACGTCCTGACTTTC,CASSPPGSRAGANVLTF
many,TRBJ1-5,TRBV3-1,-,TGTGCCAGCAGCCAAGAAGGTCAGCCCCAGCATTTT,CASSQEGQPQHF
few,TRBJ1-1,TRBV27,TRBD1,TGTGCCAGCAGTTCCCCCGAGACAGGGGGCCAGAACACTGAAGCTTTCTTT,CASSSPETGGQNTEAFF
-,TRBJ1-1,TRBV18,-,TGTGCCAGCTCACCGGCCCGAGGGGACACTGAAGCTTTCTTT,CASSPARGDTEAFF
many,TRBJ1-6,TRBV7-9,-,TGTGCCAGCAGCTTAGCGAATGTGGGGGTTTCACCCCTCCACTTT,CASSLANVGVSPLHF